The T cell receptor (beta chain) under discussion was sequenced for a study of blood T cell repertoires in COVID-19. V gave up 5 bases and J gave up 0 bases; unmatched junction bases: 5. The CDR3 covers 15 residues. Germline assignment: CDR1 SGHTA and CDR2 FQGTGA. The method was immunoSEQ multiplex PCR; TCRdb's version includes in-frame clones alone and lacks a portion of them. This sample yields about 220,000 clones, of which about 80% are seen a single time; 3% to 3.5% belongs to the top ten. This receptor was identified in a woman aged 25-40 years who had recovered from COVID-19. The specimen sequenced was peripheral blood. The chain employs TRBV7-3 and TRBJ2-3; 7 bases are a match to TRBD1. CDR3 coding DNA: TGTGCCAGCAGCCGGGGACAGCTTAGCACAGATACGCAGTATTTT. Amino acids: CASSRGQLSTDTQYF.